The 17 T cell receptor beta chains below come from one sample, sequenced in a study of T cell responses to AZD1222 COVID-19 vaccine. Assay used: immunoSEQ multiplex PCR; TCRdb lists only in-frame clones, some missing. The sample yields more than 150,000 clones, around 94% seen once. The input for sequencing was peripheral blood, taken on day 0 of AZD1222 vaccination. The receptors derive from an adult in good health.

The chain links TRBV11-2 to TRBJ2-1; D is tentatively TRBD1 or TRBD2 (5 bases each). Germline CDR1 and CDR2: SGHAT and FQNNGV. This CDR3 has 14 residues. The V gene lost 5 bases and the J gene lost 3 bases, with 11 bases spanning the gap. CDR3 DNA sequence: TGTGCCAGCAGCCCGGGACCGAGCTACAATGAGCAGTTCTTC. Translation: CASSPGPSYNEQFF.

This chain links TRBV19 with TRBJ1-2; D unresolved. V lost 2 bases, J lost 4 bases, and 11 bases lay in between. CDR3 length: 14 residues. Per the germline V gene, CDR1 is LNHDA and CDR2 is SQIVND (reference sequence). The CDR3: CASSITGPSYGYTF. CDR3 DNA sequence: TGTGCCAGTAGTATAACGGGTCCTTCCTATGGCTACACCTTC.

The chain couples TRBV28 to TRBJ2-4; D call uncertain. The germline CDR1 and CDR2 sequences are MDHEN and SYDVKM. The V gene lost 8 bases and the J gene lost 2 bases, with 7 bases spanning the gap. The CDR3 totals 12 residues. CDR3 bases: TGTGCCAGCGGCCCGCCCAAAAACATTCAGTACTTC. It specifies CASGPPKNIQYF.

The V and J genes are TRBV7-9 and TRBJ1-1; 9 bases map to TRBD1. The CDR3 spans 14 residues. The V gene end was trimmed by 3 bases and the J gene end by 1 base; junction bases not matched to a gene: 0. Germline V gene lookup returns CDR1 SEHNR and CDR2 FQNEAQ (reference sequence). The CDR3 DNA is TGTGCCAGCAGCTTGGACAGGGGGAACACTGAAGCTTTCTTT. The encoded protein is CASSLDRGNTEAFF.

V gene TRBV2 combines with J gene TRBJ2-1; D unresolved. The CDR3 is 11 amino acids. Germline lookup yields CDR1 SNHLY and CDR2 FYNNEI. V gave up 3 bases and J gave up 9 bases, with 6 bases separating them. The CDR3 region has the DNA TGTGCCAGCAGTGAGCGAGTTGAGCAGTTCTTC. Translation gives CASSERVEQFF.

V usage is TRBV11-2 and J usage is TRBJ1-1, with 7 bases identical to TRBD1. This CDR3 comprises 18 residues. Germline CDR1 is SGHAT and CDR2 is FQNNGV. With V trimmed by 6 bases and J by 3 bases, 19 bases remained unmatched. The CDR3 is CASRQTGVEKQGHTEAFF. For the CDR3, the DNA is TGTGCCAGCAGGCAAACAGGGGTGGAGAAACAGGGACACACTGAAGCTTTCTTT.

This clone was found once. This rearrangement joins TRBV6-5 to TRBJ2-1; D might be TRBD2 (5 bases). Per germline, CDR1 MNHEY and CDR2 SVGAGI. V gave up 0 bases and J gave up 1 base, with 7 bases separating them. CDR3 length equals 15 residues. The CDR3: CASSYSAGSYNEQFF. CDR3 in DNA: TGTGCCAGCAGTTACTCGGCGGGTTCCTACAATGAGCAGTTCTTC.

In this sample, this clone turned up once. This rearrangement joins TRBV7-2 to TRBJ1-1; tentative D call: TRBD1 (5 bases). CDR3 length: 14 residues. V was clipped by 5 bases and J by 1 base, with 11 bases between them. Looked up from germline, CDR1 is SGHTA and CDR2 is FQGNSA. CDR3 protein: CASSAGTANTEAFF. The CDR3, as DNA: TGTGCCAGCAGCGCAGGGACGGCGAACACTGAAGCTTTCTTT.

This chain joins TRBV7-9 and TRBJ2-7; D might be TRBD1 (6 bases). In germline, CDR1 is SEHNR, CDR2 FQNEAQ (reference sequence). V was trimmed by 2 bases and J by 3 bases, leaving 14 bases between them. This CDR3 has 15 residues. CDR3 bases: TGTGCCAGCAGCTTAAACCCAGGGGACGGCTACGAGCAGTACTTC. Amino acid sequence: CASSLNPGDGYEQYF. The full variable domain, completed using reference TRBV7-9 and TRBJ2-7, is DTGVSQNPRHKITKRGQNVTFRCDPISEHNRLYWYRQTLGQGPEFLTYFQNEAQLEKSRLLSDRFSAERPKGSFSTLEIQRTEQGDSAMYLCASSLNPGDGYEQYFGPGTRLTVT.

The chain is built from TRBV4-1 and TRBJ1-1, with D perhaps TRBD1 (6 bases). The germline V and J ends were trimmed by 0 bases and 8 bases, with 16 bases remaining between them. This CDR3 is 15 amino acids long. Germline V CDR1 and CDR2: MGHRA, YSYEKL. This CDR3 is CASSQESIRTAEAFF. In nucleotides, the CDR3 is TGCGCCAGCAGCCAAGAAAGTATACGGACAGCCGAAGCTTTCTTT.

The V and J genes are TRBV9 and TRBJ2-7; D not certain. CDR1 and CDR2 (germline): SGDLS, YYNGEE. The CDR3 spans 12 residues. The V gene lost 3 bases and the J gene lost 4 bases, with 8 bases spanning the gap. The CDR3 here is CASSATAYEQYF. The CDR3 DNA sequence: TGTGCCAGCAGCGCGACTGCTTACGAGCAGTACTTC. The full variable domain, rest sourced from reference TRBV9 and TRBJ2-7, is DSGVTQTPKHLITATGQRVTLRCSPRSGDLSVYWYQQSLDQGLQFLIQYYNGEERAKGNILERFSAQQFPDLHSELNLSSLELGDSALYFCASSATAYEQYFGPGTRLTVT.

The DNA of the CDR3 is TGTGCCAGTAGGCCAGGGATAGGTTACCTGAACACTGAAGCTTTCTTT. Translation: CASRPGIGYLNTEAFF. This chain joins TRBV19 and TRBJ1-1; the D gene is possibly TRBD1 (5 bases). Germline CDR1 and CDR2: LNHDA and SQIVND (reference sequence). This CDR3 is built from 16 residues. Trimming stripped 6 bases from V and 0 bases from J, with 17 bases between.

V usage is TRBV6-1 and J usage is TRBJ1-1; possibly TRBD1 for D (5 bases). The germline V and J ends were trimmed by 2 bases and 8 bases, with 27 bases remaining between them. This CDR3 comprises 18 residues. Germline V gene data show CDR1 as MNHNS and CDR2 as SASEGT. The CDR3 protein is CASSESPRGVSTVTEAFF. CDR3 sequence (DNA): TGTGCCAGCAGTGAATCTCCCCGAGGGGTCTCGACAGTTACCGAAGCTTTCTTT.

This chain uses TRBV11-2 with TRBJ1-4; D unresolved. Trimming took off 5 bases at V and 2 bases at J, with 12 bases between the two ends. The CDR3 spans 15 residues. Germline CDR1 SGHAT, CDR2 FQNNGV. The CDR3 sequence is CASSAAVSTNEKLFF. The CDR3 DNA reads TGTGCCAGCAGCGCGGCCGTATCCACTAATGAAAAACTGTTTTTT. Combining the CDR3 with reference TRBV11-2 and TRBJ1-4 gives the whole variable domain EAGVAQSPRYKIIEKRQSVAFWCNPISGHATLYWYQQILGQGPKLLIQFQNNGVVDDSQLPKDRFSAERLKGVDSTLKIQPAKLEDSAVYLCASSAAVSTNEKLFFGSGTQLSVL.

V usage is TRBV7-2 and J usage is TRBJ2-1; D perhaps matches TRBD2 (7 bases). CDR1 is SGHTA, CDR2 FQGNSA, per germline. The germline V and J ends were trimmed by 5 bases and 1 base, with 15 bases remaining between them. There are 16 residues in the CDR3. CDR3 DNA: TGTGCCAGCAGCATCCGGGGGGCCTCATCCTACAATGAGCAGTTCTTC. This sequence encodes CASSIRGASSYNEQFF. Full variable domain (outside the CDR3, taken from reference TRBV7-2 and TRBJ2-1): GAGVSQSPSNKVTEKGKDVELRCDPISGHTALYWYRQSLGQGLEFLIYFQGNSAPDKSGLPSDRFSAERTGGSVSTLTIQRTQQEDSAVYLCASSIRGASSYNEQFFGPGTRLTVL.

This chain connects TRBV5-1 to TRBJ2-1; TRBD1 matches 7 bases. The CDR3 loop spans 13 amino acids. Germline assignment: CDR1 SGHRS and CDR2 YFSETQ. The V segment lost 4 bases and the J segment 6 bases; nucleotides outside the gene matches: 4. CDR3 loop: CASSMGQLNEQFF. DNA for the CDR3: TGCGCCAGCAGCATGGGACAGCTCAATGAGCAGTTCTTC.

The chain is built from TRBV27 and TRBJ1-2; 7 bases map to TRBD1. The CDR3 loop spans 14 amino acids. Germline V CDR1 and CDR2: MNHEY, SMNVEV (reference sequence). J was trimmed by 7 bases and V by 4 bases; bases with no gene match: 9. The chain's CDR3 is CASSYGGGVGGYTF. The CDR3 DNA reads TGTGCCAGCAGTTACGGAGGGGGCGTGGGTGGCTACACCTTC.